One sample yielded the 20 T cell receptor beta chains listed below, sequenced in a study of OX40 agonist ivuxolimab in advanced cancers. Sequencing was performed with immunoSEQ multiplex PCR; in TCRdb, only in-frame clones are kept and a portion is missing. Of 65,000 to 95,000 clones in the sample, 88% were seen once. Sample: CD4+ or CD8+ T cells sorted from blood, taken in a trial of the OX40 agonist ivuxolimab. The receptor set was obtained from an adult with an advanced solid tumor such as melanoma, head and neck, liver or kidney cancer.

Comments on this clone: The junction does not match germline at one end; this may be a read error. V usage is TRBV7-7 and J usage is TRBJ2-1; the match to TRBD2 covers 7 bases. Looked up from germline, CDR1 is SSHAT and CDR2 is FNYEAQ (reference sequence). The CDR3 sequence is 13 residues long. The CDR3 reads CASSGNRNNEQFF. The CDR3, as DNA: TGTGCTAGCAGCGGGAACAGGAACAATGAGCAGTTCTTC.

The chain joins TRBV11-1 to TRBJ1-1; a weak D match, TRBD1 (5 bases). This CDR3 is 14 amino acids long. V was pared by 0 bases and J by 6 bases, with 11 bases between. CDR1 is SGHAT and CDR2 is FQDESV in the germline V gene (reference sequence). As DNA, the CDR3 is TGTGCCAGCAGCTTAGCGGACCGGGGACCTGAAGCTTTCTTT. This sequence encodes CASSLADRGPEAFF.

The chain is built from TRBV7-2 and TRBJ1-1; possible D gene TRBD1, 5 bases. V lost 7 bases, J lost 2 bases, and 11 bases lay in between. Germline assignment: CDR1 SGHTA and CDR2 FQGNSA. This CDR3 spans 13 amino acids. The CDR3 loop is CASTSQGNTEAFF. The CDR3 DNA reads TGTGCCAGCACCTCCCAGGGTAACACTGAAGCTTTCTTT.

The V call is TRBV7-2, the J call TRBJ1-1, with a possible D match to TRBD1 (5 bases). CDR1 is SGHTA, CDR2 FQGNSA, per germline. Trimming removed 4 bases at V and 11 bases at J, with 20 bases between. The CDR3 contains 14 residues. Here the CDR3 reads CASSSYQGEVEAFF. The CDR3 coding sequence is TGTGCCAGCAGCTCCTACCAGGGAGAGGTGGAGGCTTTCTTT.

V usage is TRBV7-2 and J usage is TRBJ2-3; 7 bases match TRBD1. The germline V gene encodes CDR1 SGHTA and CDR2 FQGNSA. The CDR3 runs to 15 residues. V gave up 1 base and J gave up 4 bases; unmatched junction bases: 5. The CDR3 reads CASSLVGGAPDTQYF. DNA for the CDR3: TGTGCCAGCAGCTTAGTAGGGGGCGCCCCAGATACGCAGTATTTT.

The CDR3 DNA reads TGTGCCAGCTCATATGGTCCAAACAATGAGCAGTTCTTC. This gives the protein CASSYGPNNEQFF. The rearrangement joins TRBV2 to TRBJ2-1, with D unclear. The V and J ends lost 8 bases and 5 bases respectively, with 13 bases between them. Per the germline V gene, CDR1 is SNHLY and CDR2 is FYNNEI. This CDR3 comprises 13 residues.

The chain joins TRBV7-8 to TRBJ1-4; D is undetermined. The V end was cut by 7 bases, the J end by 0 bases, with 12 bases between. This CDR3 is built from 15 residues. Germline V gives CDR1 SGHVS, CDR2 FQNEAQ. The CDR3 is CASTTYSATNEKLFF. As DNA, the CDR3 is TGTGCCAGCACCACCTATTCGGCAACTAATGAAAAACTGTTTTTT. The variable domain in full, completed from reference TRBV7-8 and TRBJ1-4, reads GAGVSQSPRYKVAKRGQDVALRCDPISGHVSLFWYQQALGQGPEFLTYFQNEAQLDKSGLPSDRFFAERPEGSVSTLKIQRTQQEDSAVYLCASTTYSATNEKLFFGSGTQLSVL.

The chain uses TRBV5-1 and TRBJ1-1; TRBD1 aligns across 8 bases. The CDR3 is 17 residues long. Per germline, CDR1 SGHRS and CDR2 YFSETQ. Trimming removed 4 bases from V and 0 bases from J; junction bases left unmatched: 11. CDR3 loop: CASSAGGANRMNTEAFF. In DNA form, the CDR3 reads TGCGCCAGCAGCGCAGGGGGCGCGAACCGAATGAACACTGAAGCTTTCTTT.

This clone was recorded only once. The chain recombines TRBV7-6 with TRBJ2-2; 7 bases map to TRBD1. In germline, CDR1 is SGHVS, CDR2 FNYEAQ. V trimming: 5 bases; J trimming: 1 base; junction bases outside the gene matches: 1. The CDR3 consists of 14 residues. In nucleotides, the CDR3 is TGTGCCAGCAGCCGACAGGGGAACACCGGGGAGCTGTTTTTT. Translating it yields CASSRQGNTGELFF.

V and J are TRBV11-3 and TRBJ1-1; TRBD1 agrees at 7 bases. Trimming took 1 base from V and 1 from J; bases not matched to a gene: 0. CDR3 length: 14 amino acids. Germline loops: CDR1 SGHNT, CDR2 YENEEA. CDR3 residues: CASSLGTGNTEAFF. In DNA, the CDR3 is TGTGCCAGCAGCTTAGGGACAGGGAACACTGAAGCTTTCTTT. The complete variable domain, with remaining parts taken from reference TRBV11-3 and TRBJ1-1, reads EAGVVQSPRYKIIEKKQPVAFWCNPISGHNTLYWYLQNLGQGPELLIRYENEEAVDDSQLPKDRFSAERLKGVDSTLKIQPAELGDSAVYLCASSLGTGNTEAFFGQGTRLTVV.

The chain couples TRBV7-8 to TRBJ1-3; D possibly corresponds to TRBD1 (6 bases). This CDR3 has 17 amino acids. The germline V and J ends were trimmed by 5 bases and 1 base, with 18 bases remaining between them. CDR1 is SGHVS, CDR2 FQNEAQ, per germline. The CDR3, as DNA: TGTGCCAGCAGCCCCTACAGGGTACCCCCTTCTGGAAACACCATATATTTT. It is translated as CASSPYRVPPSGNTIYF.

This clone has more than one count but fewer than ten. CDR3 loop: CASGFGVPTGELFF. The CDR3 DNA reads as TGTGCTAGTGGTTTCGGGGTTCCCACCGGGGAGCTGTTTTTT. The gene calls are TRBV12-5 and TRBJ2-2; a possible D gene is TRBD2 (5 bases). The CDR3 sequence is 14 residues long. Germline V gives CDR1 LGHNT, CDR2 FRNRAP. V was pared by 3 bases and J by 4 bases, with 9 bases between.

The count of this clone is one. V gene TRBV2 combines with J gene TRBJ1-1; a weak D match, TRBD1 (6 bases). The CDR3 runs to 14 residues. V was trimmed by 2 bases and J by 3 bases, leaving 10 bases between them. In germline, CDR1 is SNHLY, CDR2 FYNNEI. The CDR3 sequence: CASSEIQGYTEAFF. Here the CDR3 DNA reads TGTGCCAGCAGTGAAATACAGGGTTACACTGAAGCTTTCTTT.

The sample holds one count of this clone. The chain has TRBV7-9 and TRBJ2-7, with a weak D call TRBD2 (7 bases). The CDR3 loop spans 14 amino acids. Trimming took 5 bases from V and 2 from J, leaving 13 bases between them. Looked up from germline, CDR1 is SEHNR and CDR2 is FQNEAQ (reference sequence). The CDR3 here is CASSPGGGPYEQYF. In DNA, the CDR3 is TGTGCCAGCAGCCCGGGGGGCGGGCCCTACGAGCAGTACTTC. Complete variable domain (other parts from reference TRBV7-9 and TRBJ2-7): DTGVSQNPRHKITKRGQNVTFRCDPISEHNRLYWYRQTLGQGPEFLTYFQNEAQLEKSRLLSDRFSAERPKGSFSTLEIQRTEQGDSAMYLCASSPGGGPYEQYFGPGTRLTVT.

The V and J genes are TRBV7-4 and TRBJ1-1; TRBD1 agrees at 7 bases. With V trimmed by 1 base and J by 5 bases, 10 bases remained unmatched. The CDR3 totals 16 residues. In germline, CDR1 is SGHVT, CDR2 SQSDAQ. The chain's CDR3 is CASSLEQTGVGTEAFF. The CDR3 region has the DNA TGTGCCAGCAGCTTAGAGCAAACAGGGGTGGGGACTGAAGCTTTCTTT.

The chain has TRBV27 and TRBJ2-3; the D is unclear. Trimming removed 4 bases at V and 1 base at J, with 9 bases between. This CDR3 spans 14 amino acids. CDR1 is MNHEY, CDR2 SMNVEV, per germline (reference sequence). The CDR3, as DNA: TGTGCCAGCAGTTATTTCGGTGGCACAGATACGCAGTATTTT. Translation: CASSYFGGTDTQYF.

The table lists this clone with a count of one. The chain carries TRBV7-9 and TRBJ1-4, with a weak D call TRBD1 (5 bases). V was cut by 5 bases and J by 0 bases, with 13 bases left in between. The CDR3 extends over 16 amino acids. Germline V gene lookup returns CDR1 SEHNR and CDR2 FQNEAQ (reference sequence). CDR3 sequence (DNA): TGTGCCAGCAGCCCGACTGGGGGGACAACTAATGAAAAACTGTTTTTT. Its translation: CASSPTGGTTNEKLFF.

This sequence joins TRBV6-1 and TRBJ1-4; D ambiguous. Germline CDR1 and CDR2: MNHNS and SASEGT. CDR3 length: 13 residues. V shed 7 bases and J shed 2 bases, with 8 bases lying between them. CDR3 sequence reads: CASKRPTNEKLFF. CDR3 bases: TGTGCCAGCAAAAGACCCACTAATGAAAAACTGTTTTTT.

The chain joins TRBV7-9 to TRBJ1-5, with D unclear. The germline V gene encodes CDR1 SEHNR and CDR2 FQNEAQ (reference sequence). The CDR3 is 12 amino acids. The V end was cut by 4 bases, the J end by 3 bases, with 4 bases between. CDR3 in amino acids: CASSSFNQPQHF. In nucleotides, the CDR3 is TGTGCCAGCAGCTCCTTCAATCAGCCCCAGCATTTT. Drawing the rest from reference TRBV7-9 and TRBJ1-5, the complete variable domain is DTGVSQNPRHKITKRGQNVTFRCDPISEHNRLYWYRQTLGQGPEFLTYFQNEAQLEKSRLLSDRFSAERPKGSFSTLEIQRTEQGDSAMYLCASSSFNQPQHFGDGTRLSIL.

This clone was seen only once. This chain uses TRBV7-9 with TRBJ2-1, with TRBD2 matching over 8 bases. CDR3 length: 15 amino acids. Trimming removed 7 bases from V and 6 bases from J; junction bases left unmatched: 11. Germline values: CDR1 SEHNR, CDR2 FQNEAQ (reference sequence). The CDR3, as DNA: TGTGCCAGCATCGAGGGACTAGTCGCTGTCAATGAGCAGTTCTTC. Translating gives CASIEGLVAVNEQFF. The whole variable domain, filled in from reference TRBV7-9 and TRBJ2-1, reads DTGVSQNPRHKITKRGQNVTFRCDPISEHNRLYWYRQTLGQGPEFLTYFQNEAQLEKSRLLSDRFSAERPKGSFSTLEIQRTEQGDSAMYLCASIEGLVAVNEQFFGPGTRLTVL.